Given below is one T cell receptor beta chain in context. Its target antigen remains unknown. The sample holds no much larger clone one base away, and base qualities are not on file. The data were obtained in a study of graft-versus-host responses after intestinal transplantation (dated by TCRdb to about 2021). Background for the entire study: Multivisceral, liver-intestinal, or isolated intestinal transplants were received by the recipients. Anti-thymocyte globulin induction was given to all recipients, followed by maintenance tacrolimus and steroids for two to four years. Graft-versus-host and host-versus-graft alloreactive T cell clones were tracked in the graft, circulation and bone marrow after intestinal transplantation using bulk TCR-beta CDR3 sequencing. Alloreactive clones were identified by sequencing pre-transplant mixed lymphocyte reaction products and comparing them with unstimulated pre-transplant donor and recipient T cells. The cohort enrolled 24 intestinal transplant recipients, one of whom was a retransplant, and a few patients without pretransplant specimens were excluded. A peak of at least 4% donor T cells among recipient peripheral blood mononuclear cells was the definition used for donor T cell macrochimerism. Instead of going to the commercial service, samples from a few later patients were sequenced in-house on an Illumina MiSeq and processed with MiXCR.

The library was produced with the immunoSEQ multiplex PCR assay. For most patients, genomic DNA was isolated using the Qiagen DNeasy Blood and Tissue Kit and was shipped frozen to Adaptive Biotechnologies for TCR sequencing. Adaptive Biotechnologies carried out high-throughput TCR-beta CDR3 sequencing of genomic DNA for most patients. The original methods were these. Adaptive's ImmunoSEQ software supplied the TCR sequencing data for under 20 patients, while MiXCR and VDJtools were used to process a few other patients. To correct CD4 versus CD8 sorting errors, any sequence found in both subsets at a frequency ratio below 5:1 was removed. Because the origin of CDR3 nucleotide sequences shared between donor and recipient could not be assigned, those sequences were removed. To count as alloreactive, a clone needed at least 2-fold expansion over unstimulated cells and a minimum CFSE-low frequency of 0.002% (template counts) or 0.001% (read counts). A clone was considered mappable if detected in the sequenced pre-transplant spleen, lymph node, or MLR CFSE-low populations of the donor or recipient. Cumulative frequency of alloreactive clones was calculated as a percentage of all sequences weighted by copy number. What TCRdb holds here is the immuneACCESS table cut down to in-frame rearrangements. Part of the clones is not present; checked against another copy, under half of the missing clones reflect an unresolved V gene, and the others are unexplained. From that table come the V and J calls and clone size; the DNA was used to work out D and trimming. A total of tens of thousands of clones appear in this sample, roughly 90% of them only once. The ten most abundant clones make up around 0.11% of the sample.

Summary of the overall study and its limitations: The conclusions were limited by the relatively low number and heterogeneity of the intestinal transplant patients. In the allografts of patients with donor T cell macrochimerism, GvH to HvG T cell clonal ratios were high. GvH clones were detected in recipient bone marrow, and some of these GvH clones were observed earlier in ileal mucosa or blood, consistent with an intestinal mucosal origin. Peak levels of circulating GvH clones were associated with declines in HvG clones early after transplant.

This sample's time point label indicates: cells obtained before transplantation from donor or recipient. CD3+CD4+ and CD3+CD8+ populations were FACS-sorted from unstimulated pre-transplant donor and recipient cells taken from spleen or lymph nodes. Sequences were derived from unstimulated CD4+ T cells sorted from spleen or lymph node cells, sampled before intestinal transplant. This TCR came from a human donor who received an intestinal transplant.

The CDR3: CASSHRQGRNTGELFF. In nucleotides, the sequence is TGTGCCAGCAGCCACCGACAGGGAAGGAACACCGGGGAGCTGTTTTTT. The chain employs TRBV5-6 and TRBJ2-2, with 7 central nucleotides matching TRBD1. Sequences SGHDT (CDR1) and YYEEEE (CDR2) are obtained from the germline V gene. V is pruned by 4 bases and J by 1 base, leaving 7 bases of the junction without a gene match. The CDR3 spans 16 residues, from the cysteine through the phenylalanine. The sequence is cut down to CDR3 DNA, 48 bases in frame from base 1. The full variable domain, with segments outside the CDR3 supplied by the reference TRBV5-6 and TRBJ2-2 proteins, appears as DAGVTQSPTHLIKTRGQQVTLRCSPKSGHDTVSWYQQALGQGPQFIFQYYEEEERQRGNFPDRFSGHQFPNYSSELNVNALLLGDSALYLCASSHRQGRNTGELFFGEGSRLTVL.